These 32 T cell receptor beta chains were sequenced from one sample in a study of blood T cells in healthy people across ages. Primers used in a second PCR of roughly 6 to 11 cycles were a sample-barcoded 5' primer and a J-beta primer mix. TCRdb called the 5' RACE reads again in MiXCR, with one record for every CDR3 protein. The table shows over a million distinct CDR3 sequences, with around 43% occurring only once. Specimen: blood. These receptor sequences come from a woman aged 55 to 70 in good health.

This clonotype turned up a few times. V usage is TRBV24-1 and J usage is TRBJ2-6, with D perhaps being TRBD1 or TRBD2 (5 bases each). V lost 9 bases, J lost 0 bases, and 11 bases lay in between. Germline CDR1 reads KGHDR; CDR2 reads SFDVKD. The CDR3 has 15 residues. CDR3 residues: CATGGGYSGANVLTF. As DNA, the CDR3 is TGTGCCACCGGTGGGGGATACTCTGGGGCCAACGTCCTGACTTTC.

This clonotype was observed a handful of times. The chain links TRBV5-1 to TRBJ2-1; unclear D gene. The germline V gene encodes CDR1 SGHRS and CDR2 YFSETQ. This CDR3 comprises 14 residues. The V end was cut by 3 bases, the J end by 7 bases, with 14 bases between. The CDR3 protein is CASSWGDPMNEQFF. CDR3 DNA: TGCGCCAGCAGCTGGGGTGACCCGATGAATGAGCAGTTCTTC.

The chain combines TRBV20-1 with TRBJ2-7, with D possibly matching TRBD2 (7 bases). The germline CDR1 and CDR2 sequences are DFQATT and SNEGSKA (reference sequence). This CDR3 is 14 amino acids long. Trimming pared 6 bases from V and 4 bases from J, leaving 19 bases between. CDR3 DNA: TGCAGTGCCTCCTTGACGGGGGGCGCGTACGAGCAGTACTTC. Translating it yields CSASLTGGAYEQYF.

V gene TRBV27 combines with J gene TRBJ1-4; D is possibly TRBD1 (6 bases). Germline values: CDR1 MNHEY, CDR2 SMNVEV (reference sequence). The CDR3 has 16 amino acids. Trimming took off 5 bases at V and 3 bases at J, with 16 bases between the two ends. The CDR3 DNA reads TGTGCCAGCAGTCCCCCAACAGGGCTGGCTAATGAAAAACTGTTTTTT. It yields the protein CASSPPTGLANEKLFF.

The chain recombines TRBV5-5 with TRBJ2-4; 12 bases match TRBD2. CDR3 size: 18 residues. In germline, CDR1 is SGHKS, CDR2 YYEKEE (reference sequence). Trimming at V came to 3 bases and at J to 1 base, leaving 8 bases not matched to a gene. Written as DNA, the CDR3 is TGTGCCAGCAGCTCCGAGGGTACTAGCGGGAGGGCCAAAAACATTCAGTACTTC. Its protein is CASSSEGTSGRAKNIQYF.

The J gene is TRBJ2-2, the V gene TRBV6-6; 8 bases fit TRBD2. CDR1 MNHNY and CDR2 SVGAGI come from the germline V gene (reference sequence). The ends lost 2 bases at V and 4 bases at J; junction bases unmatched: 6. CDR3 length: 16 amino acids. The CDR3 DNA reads TGTGCCAGCAGTTACGCGGGCGGGGGGAGCACCGGGGAGCTGTTTTTT. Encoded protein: CASSYAGGGSTGELFF.

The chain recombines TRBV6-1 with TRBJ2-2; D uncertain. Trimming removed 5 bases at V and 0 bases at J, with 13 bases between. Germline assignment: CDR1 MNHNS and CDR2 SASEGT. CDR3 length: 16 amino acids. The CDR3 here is CASSLDGPPNTGELFF. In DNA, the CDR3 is TGTGCCAGCAGTTTGGACGGACCACCGAACACCGGGGAGCTGTTTTTT.

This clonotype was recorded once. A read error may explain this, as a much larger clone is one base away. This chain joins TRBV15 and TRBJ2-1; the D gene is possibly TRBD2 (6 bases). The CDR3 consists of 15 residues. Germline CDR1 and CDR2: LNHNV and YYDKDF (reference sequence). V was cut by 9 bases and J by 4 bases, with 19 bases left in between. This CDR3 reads CATVGGGGWYNEQFF. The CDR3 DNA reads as TGTGCCACGGTGGGAGGAGGCGGGTGGTACAATGAGCAGTTCTTC.

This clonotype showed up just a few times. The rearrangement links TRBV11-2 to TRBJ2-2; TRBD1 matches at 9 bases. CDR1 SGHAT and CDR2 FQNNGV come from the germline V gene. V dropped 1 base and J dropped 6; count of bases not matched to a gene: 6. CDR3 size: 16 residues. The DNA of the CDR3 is TGTGCCAGCAGCTTAGTGAACAGGGGGCTCGCCGGGGAGCTGTTTTTT. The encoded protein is CASSLVNRGLAGELFF.

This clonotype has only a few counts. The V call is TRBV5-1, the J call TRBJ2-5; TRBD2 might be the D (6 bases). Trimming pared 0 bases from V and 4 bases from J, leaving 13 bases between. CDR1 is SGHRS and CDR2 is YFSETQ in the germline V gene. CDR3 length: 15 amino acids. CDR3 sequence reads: CASSLAGVAGETQYF. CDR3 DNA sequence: TGCGCCAGCAGCTTGGCGGGGGTGGCGGGAGAGACCCAGTACTTC.

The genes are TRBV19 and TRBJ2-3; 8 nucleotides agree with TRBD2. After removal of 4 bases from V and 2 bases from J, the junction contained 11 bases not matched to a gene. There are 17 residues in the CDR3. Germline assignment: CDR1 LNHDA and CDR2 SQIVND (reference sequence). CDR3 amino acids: CASSREAGAHLTDTQYF. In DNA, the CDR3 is TGTGCCAGTAGTAGAGAAGCGGGAGCTCATCTCACAGATACGCAGTATTTT. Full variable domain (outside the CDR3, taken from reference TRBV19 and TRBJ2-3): DGGITQSPKYLFRKEGQNVTLSCEQNLNHDAMYWYRQDPGQGLRLIYYSQIVNDFQKGDIAEGYSVSREKKESFPLTVTSAQKNPTAFYLCASSREAGAHLTDTQYFGPGTRLTVL.

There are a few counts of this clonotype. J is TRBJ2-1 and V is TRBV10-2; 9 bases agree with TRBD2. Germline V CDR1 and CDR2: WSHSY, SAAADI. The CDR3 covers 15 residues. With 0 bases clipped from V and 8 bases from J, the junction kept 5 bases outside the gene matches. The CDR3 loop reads CASSESSGSWDEQFF. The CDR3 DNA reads TGCGCCAGCAGTGAGTCTAGCGGGAGTTGGGATGAGCAGTTCTTC.

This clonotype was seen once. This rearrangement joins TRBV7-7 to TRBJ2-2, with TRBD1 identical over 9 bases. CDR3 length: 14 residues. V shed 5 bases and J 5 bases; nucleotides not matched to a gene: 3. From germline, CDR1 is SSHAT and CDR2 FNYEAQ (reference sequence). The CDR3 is CASSTDRGTGELFF. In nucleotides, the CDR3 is TGTGCCAGCAGCACGGACAGGGGTACCGGGGAGCTGTTTTTT.

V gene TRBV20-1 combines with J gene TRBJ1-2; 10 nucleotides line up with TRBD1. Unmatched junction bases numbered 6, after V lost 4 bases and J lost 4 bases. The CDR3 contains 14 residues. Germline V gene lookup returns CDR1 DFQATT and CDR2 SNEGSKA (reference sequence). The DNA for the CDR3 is TGCAGTGCTACGGGACAGGGGCTCCTCTATGGCTACACCTTC. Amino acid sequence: CSATGQGLLYGYTF.

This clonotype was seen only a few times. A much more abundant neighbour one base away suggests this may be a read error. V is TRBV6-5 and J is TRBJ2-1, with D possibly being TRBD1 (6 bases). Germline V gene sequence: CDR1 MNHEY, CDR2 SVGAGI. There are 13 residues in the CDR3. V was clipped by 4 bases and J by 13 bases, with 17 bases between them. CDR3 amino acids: CASSWQGRETQFF. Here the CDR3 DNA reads TGTGCCAGCAGTTGGCAGGGGAGAGAGACCCAGTTCTTC.

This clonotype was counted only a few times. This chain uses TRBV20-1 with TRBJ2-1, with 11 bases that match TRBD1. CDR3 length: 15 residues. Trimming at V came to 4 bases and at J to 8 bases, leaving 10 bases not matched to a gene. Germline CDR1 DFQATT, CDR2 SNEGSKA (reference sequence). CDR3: CSAIPGTGGYYEQFF. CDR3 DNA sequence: TGCAGTGCTATACCCGGGACAGGGGGATATTATGAGCAGTTCTTC.

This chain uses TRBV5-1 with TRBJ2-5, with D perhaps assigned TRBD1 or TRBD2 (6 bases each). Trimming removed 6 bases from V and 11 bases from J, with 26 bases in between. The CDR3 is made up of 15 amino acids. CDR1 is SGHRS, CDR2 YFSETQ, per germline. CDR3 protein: CASTLQGGPYNEQYF. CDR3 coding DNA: TGCGCCAGCACTTTACAGGGAGGCCCCTACAATGAGCAGTACTTC.

The CDR3 here is CASRYRANEQFF. Here the CDR3 DNA reads TGTGCCAGCAGGTACAGGGCCAATGAGCAGTTCTTC. V usage is TRBV6-2 or TRBV6-3 and J usage is TRBJ2-1; TRBD1 might be the D (6 bases). CDR1 and CDR2 (germline): MNHEY, SVGEGT. This CDR3 is 12 amino acids long. Trimming removed 6 bases at V and 6 bases at J, with 9 bases between.

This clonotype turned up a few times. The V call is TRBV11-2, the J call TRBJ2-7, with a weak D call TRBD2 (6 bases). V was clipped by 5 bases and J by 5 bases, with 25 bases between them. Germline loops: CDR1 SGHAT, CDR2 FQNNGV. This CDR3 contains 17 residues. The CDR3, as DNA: TGTGCCAGCAGCGCAAAGCCCCACGGGAGCGTGAGACACGAGCAGTACTTC. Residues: CASSAKPHGSVRHEQYF.

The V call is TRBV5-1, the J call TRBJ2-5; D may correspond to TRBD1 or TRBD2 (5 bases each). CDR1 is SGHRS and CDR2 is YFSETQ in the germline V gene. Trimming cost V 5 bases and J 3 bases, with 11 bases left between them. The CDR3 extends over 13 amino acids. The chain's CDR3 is CASSSQGEETQYF. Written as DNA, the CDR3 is TGCGCCAGCAGTTCCCAGGGAGAAGAGACCCAGTACTTC.

CDR3 in amino acids: CASSETGSSYEQYF. For the CDR3, the DNA is TGTGCCAGCAGTGAGACTGGAAGCTCCTACGAGCAGTACTTC. This sequence joins TRBV28 and TRBJ2-7; the D is unclear. CDR3 length: 14 residues. With 5 bases removed from V and 0 bases from J, the gap between germline ends came to 11 bases. Germline V gene data show CDR1 as MDHEN and CDR2 as SYDVKM. The complete variable domain, with remaining parts taken from reference TRBV28 and TRBJ2-7, reads DVKVTQSSRYLVKRTGEKVFLECVQDMDHENMFWYRQDPGLGLRLIYFSYDVKMKEKGDIPEGYSVSREKKERFSLILESASTNQTSMYLCASSETGSSYEQYFGPGTRLTVT.

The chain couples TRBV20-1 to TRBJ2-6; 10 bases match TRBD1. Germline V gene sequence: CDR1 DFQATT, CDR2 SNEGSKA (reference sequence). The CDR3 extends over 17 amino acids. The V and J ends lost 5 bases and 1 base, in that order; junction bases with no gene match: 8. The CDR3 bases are TGCAGTGCTCGGACCGGGACAGGGGCTTCTGGGGCCAACGTCCTGACTTTC. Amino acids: CSARTGTGASGANVLTF.

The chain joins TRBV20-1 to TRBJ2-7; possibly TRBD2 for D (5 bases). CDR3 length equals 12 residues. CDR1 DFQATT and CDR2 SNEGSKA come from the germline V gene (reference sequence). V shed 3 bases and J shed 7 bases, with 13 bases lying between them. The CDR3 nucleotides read TGCAGTGCTAGGCGGCCATCGGGGGAGCAGTACTTC. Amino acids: CSARRPSGEQYF.

The CDR3 nucleotides read TGCAGCGCTCAAGGACAGAACACTGAAGCTTTCTTT. Translated: CSAQGQNTEAFF. The rearrangement joins TRBV29-1 to TRBJ1-1, with a tentative D call TRBD1 (5 bases). Germline V lookup: CDR1 SQVTM, CDR2 ANQGSEA. The V end lost 7 bases, the J end lost 1 base, and 10 bases lay between the germline ends. The CDR3 has 12 residues.

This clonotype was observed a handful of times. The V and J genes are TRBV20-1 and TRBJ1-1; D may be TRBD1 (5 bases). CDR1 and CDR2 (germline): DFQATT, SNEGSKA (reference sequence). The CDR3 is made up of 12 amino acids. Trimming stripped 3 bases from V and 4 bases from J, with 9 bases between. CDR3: CSASPGGTEAFF. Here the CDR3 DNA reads TGCAGTGCTAGTCCCGGGGGCACTGAAGCTTTCTTT.

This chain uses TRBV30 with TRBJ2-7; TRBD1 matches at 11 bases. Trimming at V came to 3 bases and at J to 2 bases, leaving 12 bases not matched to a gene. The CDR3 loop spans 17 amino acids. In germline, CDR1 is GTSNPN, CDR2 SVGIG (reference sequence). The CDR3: CAWSGGIAGQGAYEQYF. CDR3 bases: TGTGCCTGGAGCGGAGGGATTGCGGGACAGGGGGCCTACGAGCAGTACTTC.

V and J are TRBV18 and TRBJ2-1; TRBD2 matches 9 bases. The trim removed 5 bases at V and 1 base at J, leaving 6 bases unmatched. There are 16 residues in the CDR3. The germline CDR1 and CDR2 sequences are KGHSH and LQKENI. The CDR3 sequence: CASSVRLAESYNEQFF. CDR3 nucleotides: TGTGCCAGCTCAGTTCGACTAGCGGAGTCCTACAATGAGCAGTTCTTC. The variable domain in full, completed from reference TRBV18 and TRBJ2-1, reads NAGVMQNPRHLVRRRGQEARLRCSPMKGHSHVYWYRQLPEEGLKFMVYLQKENIIDESGMPKERFSAEFPKEGPSILRIQQVVRGDSAAYFCASSVRLAESYNEQFFGPGTRLTVL.

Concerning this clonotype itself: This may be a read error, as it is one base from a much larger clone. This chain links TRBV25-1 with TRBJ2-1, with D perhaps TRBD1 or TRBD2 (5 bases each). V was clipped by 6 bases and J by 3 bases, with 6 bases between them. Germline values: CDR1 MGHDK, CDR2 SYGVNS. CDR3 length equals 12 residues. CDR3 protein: CASRGDYNEQFF. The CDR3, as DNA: TGTGCCAGCAGGGGGGACTACAATGAGCAGTTCTTC.

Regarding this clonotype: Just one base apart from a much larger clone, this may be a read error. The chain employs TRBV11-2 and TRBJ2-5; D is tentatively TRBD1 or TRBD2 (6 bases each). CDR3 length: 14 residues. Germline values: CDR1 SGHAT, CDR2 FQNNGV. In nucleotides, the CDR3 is TGTGCCGGCAGCCTCAGGGGACTGAAAGAGACCCAGTACTTC. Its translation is CAGSLRGLKETQYF.

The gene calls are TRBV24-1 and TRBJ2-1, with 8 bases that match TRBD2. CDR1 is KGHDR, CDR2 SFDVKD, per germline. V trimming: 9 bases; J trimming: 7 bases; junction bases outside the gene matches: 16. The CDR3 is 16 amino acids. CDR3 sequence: CATATGSGSFGNEQFF. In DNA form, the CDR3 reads TGTGCCACCGCCACGGGGAGCGGGAGTTTTGGTAATGAGCAGTTCTTC.

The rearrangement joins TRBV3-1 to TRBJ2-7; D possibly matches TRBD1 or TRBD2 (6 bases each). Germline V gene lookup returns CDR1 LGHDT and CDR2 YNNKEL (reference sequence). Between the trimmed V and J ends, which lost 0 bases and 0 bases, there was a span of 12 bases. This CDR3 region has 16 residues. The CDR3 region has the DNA TGTGCCAGCAGCCAAGAGGGGGGCTCCTCCTCCTACGAGCAGTACTTC. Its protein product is CASSQEGGSSSYEQYF.

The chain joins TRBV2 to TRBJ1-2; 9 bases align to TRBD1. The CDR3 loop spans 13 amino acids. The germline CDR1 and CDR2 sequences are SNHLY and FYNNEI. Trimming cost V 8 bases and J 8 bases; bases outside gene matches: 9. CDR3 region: CASFRTGVNGYTF. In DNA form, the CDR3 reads TGTGCCAGCTTTCGGACAGGGGTTAACGGCTACACCTTC.